This T cell receptor beta chain was retrieved from a study of cytomegalovirus exposure and HLA in healthy donors. Study at large: The 110 or so validation repertoires used a platform that matched the one used for the approximately 610 first-cohort repertoires, as a later analysis reported.

This clone has only a few counts. What it recognizes is unknown. The table came from immunoSEQ multiplex PCR; TCRdb's copy has only in-frame clones and leaves some out. The sample yields 85,000 to 130,000 clones, roughly nine tenths seen once. Study results and limitations: The authors listed approximately 150 TCR beta chains as cytomegalovirus-associated. CMV antigen specificity of three CMV-associated chains was confirmed in vitro. Reports credit the classifier with highly specific, highly sensitive diagnosis of cytomegalovirus status.

The clonotype comes from a woman aged 18-30 years in good health and CMV-seropositive. The sample taken for sequencing was PBMCs.

The CDR3 region has the DNA TGTGCCAGCAGCCCCTGGACAGGGGGCATGGATAGTGGCTACACCTTC. Translation gives CASSPWTGGMDSGYTF. The rearrangement joins TRBV5-5 to TRBJ1-2; 11 bases fit TRBD1. Germline CDR1 SGHKS, CDR2 YYEKEE (reference sequence). The ends lost 4 bases at V and 7 bases at J; junction bases unmatched: 12. The CDR3 covers 16 residues. Variable domain in full (rest from reference TRBV5-5 and TRBJ1-2): DAGVTQSPTHLIKTRGQQVTLRCSPISGHKSVSWYQQVLGQGPQFIFQYYEKEERGRGNFPDRFSARQFPNYSSELNVNALLLGDSALYLCASSPWTGGMDSGYTFGSGTRLTVV.